The 21 T cell receptor beta chains reported below all come from one sample, sequenced in a study of T cells in tuberculosis. Produced via immunoSEQ multiplex PCR; TCRdb's table is partial and in-frame only. Among some 31,000 clones listed, around 95% were seen once. The sequencing input was PBMCs. The receptor set was obtained from a donor aged 5-35 years with latent tuberculosis or without tuberculosis infection.

V usage is TRBV2 and J usage is TRBJ1-6; D is unresolved. The CDR3 sequence is 12 residues long. The V gene's germline CDR1 is SNHLY and CDR2 FYNNEI. V lost 7 bases, J lost 4 bases, and 5 bases lay in between. CDR3 nucleotides: TGTGCCAGCATCGGTTATAATTCACCCCTCCACTTT. This gives the protein CASIGYNSPLHF. Together with reference TRBV2 and TRBJ1-6, the CDR3 gives the full variable domain: EPEVTQTPSHQVTQMGQEVILRCVPISNHLYFYWYRQILGQKVEFLVSFYNNEISEKSEIFDDQFSVERPDGSNFTLKIRSTKLEDSAMYFCASIGYNSPLHFGNGTRLTVT.

The chain carries TRBV6-1 and TRBJ2-1; weak D call: TRBD2 (6 bases). The CDR3 spans 15 residues. Germline CDR1 reads MNHNS; CDR2 reads SASEGT. Trimming took 6 bases from V and 4 from J, leaving 16 bases between them. Here the CDR3 reads CASSLGASAYNEQFF. The CDR3 region has the DNA TGTGCCAGCAGCCTTGGGGCTAGCGCGTACAATGAGCAGTTCTTC.

The V gene is TRBV7-9, the J gene TRBJ1-1, with no clear D. The CDR3 spans 14 residues. Germline V gives CDR1 SEHNR, CDR2 FQNEAQ (reference sequence). Trimming pared 1 base from V and 5 bases from J, leaving 11 bases between. CDR3 residues: CASSLEWHGTEAFF. CDR3 DNA sequence: TGTGCCAGCAGCTTAGAGTGGCACGGGACTGAAGCTTTCTTT. The full variable domain, completed using reference TRBV7-9 and TRBJ1-1, is DTGVSQNPRHKITKRGQNVTFRCDPISEHNRLYWYRQTLGQGPEFLTYFQNEAQLEKSRLLSDRFSAERPKGSFSTLEIQRTEQGDSAMYLCASSLEWHGTEAFFGQGTRLTVV.

The chain couples TRBV7-3 to TRBJ2-1, with 11 bases fitting TRBD2. Losses at the gene ends were 5 bases for V and 3 bases for J; bases not matched to a gene: 12. This CDR3 spans 18 amino acids. CDR1 is SGHTA and CDR2 is FQGTGA in the germline V gene. The DNA of the CDR3 is TGTGCCAGCAGCCCAGGGGGGACTAGCGGTTTCAACTACAATGAGCAGTTCTTC. This codes for CASSPGGTSGFNYNEQFF.

The V call is TRBV29-1, the J call TRBJ2-7, with 8 bases fitting TRBD2. The CDR3 loop spans 13 amino acids. The ends lost 6 bases at V and 2 bases at J; junction bases unmatched: 6. Germline V gives CDR1 SQVTM, CDR2 ANQGSEA. CDR3 amino acids: CSVAGGLTYEQYF. DNA for the CDR3: TGCAGCGTGGCGGGGGGCCTGACCTACGAGCAGTACTTC.

The chain couples TRBV18 to TRBJ2-5; tentative D call: TRBD2 (5 bases). Germline CDR1 reads KGHSH; CDR2 reads LQKENI. V was shortened by 2 bases and J by 5 bases, with 15 bases between the two germline ends. The CDR3 totals 15 residues. The CDR3 coding sequence is TGTGCCAGCTCACCAACGAGTACTAGACGGGAGACCCAGTACTTC. Translation gives CASSPTSTRRETQYF.

In DNA form, the CDR3 reads TGCGCCAGCAGCTTGGTAGCGGGCCGCACAGATACGCAGTATTTT. Its protein product is CASSLVAGRTDTQYF. The chain joins TRBV5-1 to TRBJ2-3, with 7 bases fitting TRBD2. CDR1 and CDR2 from the germline V gene are SGHRS and YFSETQ. CDR3 size: 15 residues. V lost 0 bases and J lost 1; bases outside the gene matches: 2.

The chain employs TRBV19 and TRBJ1-6; TRBD1 matches 7 bases. CDR1 is LNHDA and CDR2 is SQIVND in the germline V gene (reference sequence). Trimming took 10 bases from V and 0 from J; bases not matched to a gene: 6. The CDR3 consists of 15 residues. The CDR3 loop is CATTGRFSYNSPLHF. As DNA, the CDR3 is TGTGCCACGACAGGGAGGTTCTCCTATAATTCACCCCTCCACTTT.

The V and J genes are TRBV27 and TRBJ1-5; 10 bases map to TRBD1. The germline V gene encodes CDR1 MNHEY and CDR2 SMNVEV (reference sequence). V shed 1 base and J 3 bases; nucleotides not matched to a gene: 9. The length of the CDR3 is 18 residues. CDR3: CASSLFGTGTGVNQPQHF. CDR3 nucleotides: TGTGCCAGCAGTTTATTCGGAACCGGGACAGGGGTCAATCAGCCCCAGCATTTT.

The chain joins TRBV6-5 to TRBJ2-7; TRBD2 is a possible D gene (6 bases). CDR1 is MNHEY and CDR2 is SVGAGI in the germline V gene. Trimming stripped 6 bases from V and 3 bases from J, with 12 bases between. The CDR3 extends over 13 amino acids. In DNA, the CDR3 is TGTGCCAGCAGCCCTCAAGCGGGCTACGAGCAGTACTTC. Its protein product is CASSPQAGYEQYF.

The rearrangement joins TRBV27 to TRBJ2-5; 8 nucleotides align to TRBD1. The CDR3 extends over 13 amino acids. The V gene end was trimmed by 6 bases and the J gene end by 5 bases; junction bases not matched to a gene: 5. Looked up from germline, CDR1 is MNHEY and CDR2 is SMNVEV (reference sequence). CDR3: CASSLRQGETQYF. CDR3 nucleotides: TGTGCCAGCAGCCTCAGACAGGGGGAGACCCAGTACTTC.

V gene TRBV2 combines with J gene TRBJ2-3; 13 positions match TRBD2. J was trimmed by 6 bases and V by 6 bases; bases with no gene match: 9. CDR3 length: 16 residues. The germline V gene encodes CDR1 SNHLY and CDR2 FYNNEI. The CDR3 DNA reads TGTGCCAGCAGCTTCGGACTAGCGGGAGTGGGGGATACGCAGTATTTT. It translates to CASSFGLAGVGDTQYF.

The gene calls are TRBV7-2 and TRBJ2-7; 12 nucleotides agree with TRBD2. Losses at the gene ends were 1 base for V and 6 bases for J; bases not matched to a gene: 7. CDR3 length: 16 amino acids. Germline CDR1 reads SGHTA; CDR2 reads FQGNSA. CDR3 sequence: CASSLGGLAGGAEQYF. The CDR3 DNA reads TGTGCCAGCAGCTTAGGAGGGCTAGCGGGGGGGGCCGAGCAGTACTTC.

V usage is TRBV11-2 and J usage is TRBJ2-2; 7 positions agree with TRBD2. The V segment lost 2 bases and the J segment 7 bases; nucleotides outside the gene matches: 7. The CDR3 is 15 residues long. From germline, CDR1 is SGHAT and CDR2 FQNNGV. CDR3 nucleotide sequence: TGTGCCAGCAGCTTAAAGGCTAGCGGCCTCGGGGAGCTGTTTTTT. It encodes CASSLKASGLGELFF.

This chain connects TRBV6-5 to TRBJ1-1, with 7 bases fitting TRBD1. CDR1 and CDR2 (germline): MNHEY, SVGAGI. V lost 6 bases to trimming and J lost 9 bases; unmatched junction nucleotides: 13. The CDR3 totals 14 residues. CDR3 in DNA: TGTGCCAGCAGGACACAAATCGAGGGGGCGCAAGCTTTCTTT. Translating it yields CASRTQIEGAQAFF.

The chain combines TRBV30 with TRBJ2-7, with TRBD1 as a possible D gene (6 bases). Germline assignment: CDR1 GTSNPN and CDR2 SVGIG (reference sequence). This CDR3 is built from 12 residues. Trimming took off 1 base at V and 3 bases at J, with 7 bases between the two ends. DNA of the CDR3: TGTGCCTGGAGTGAACAGGGCTACGAGCAGTACTTC. Translated, it gives CAWSEQGYEQYF.

In this sample, this clone turned up once. The chain combines TRBV5-1 with TRBJ2-2; 12 bases line up with TRBD2. The CDR3 consists of 14 residues. The V gene end was trimmed by 3 bases and the J gene end by 7 bases; junction bases not matched to a gene: 1. Looked up from germline, CDR1 is SGHRS and CDR2 is YFSETQ. This CDR3 is CASSSSGRDGELFF. DNA for the CDR3: TGCGCCAGCAGCTCTAGCGGGAGGGACGGGGAGCTGTTTTTT.

This rearrangement joins TRBV15 to TRBJ2-3; D is perhaps TRBD2 (6 bases). Trimming removed 0 bases at V and 3 bases at J, with 28 bases between. Germline V gives CDR1 LNHNV, CDR2 YYDKDF (reference sequence). This CDR3 comprises 21 residues. Written as DNA, the CDR3 is TGTGCCACCAGCAGAGATTACACCCCCCTAGTAGGGGCCGCGGGAACAGATACGCAGTATTTT. This encodes CATSRDYTPLVGAAGTDTQYF.

The CDR3 here is CASSRGTSGRYTDTQYF. DNA for the CDR3: TGTGCCAGCAGCCGGGGGACTAGCGGGAGGTACACAGATACGCAGTATTTT. The chain carries TRBV7-9 and TRBJ2-3; TRBD2 aligns across 15 bases. The CDR3 loop spans 17 amino acids. The germline V gene has CDR1 SEHNR and CDR2 FQNEAQ (reference sequence). The V gene end was trimmed by 5 bases and the J gene end by 2 bases; junction bases not matched to a gene: 5. Variable domain in full (rest from reference TRBV7-9 and TRBJ2-3): DTGVSQNPRHKITKRGQNVTFRCDPISEHNRLYWYRQTLGQGPEFLTYFQNEAQLEKSRLLSDRFSAERPKGSFSTLEIQRTEQGDSAMYLCASSRGTSGRYTDTQYFGPGTRLTVL.

This clone occurred once. The chain is built from TRBV23-1 and TRBJ2-3; 8 bases align to TRBD1. TRBV23-1 counts as an open reading frame of uncertain function. The V gene end was trimmed by 6 bases and the J gene end by 5 bases; junction bases not matched to a gene: 13. The CDR3 has 16 residues. The CDR3 loop reads CASSPDSGGGGDTQYF. In DNA, the CDR3 is TGCGCCAGCAGCCCGGATTCAGGGGGCGGCGGAGATACGCAGTATTTT.

V gene TRBV25-1 combines with J gene TRBJ2-2, with 7 bases fitting TRBD1. This CDR3 has 14 residues. Germline values: CDR1 MGHDK, CDR2 SYGVNS. The CDR3 sequence is CAAGDSRHTGELFF. In nucleotides, the CDR3 is TGTGCAGCCGGGGACAGTCGACACACCGGGGAGCTGTTTTTT.